This T cell receptor (beta chain) comes out of a study of T cell changes during pregnancy in multiple sclerosis. TCRdb's table, derived via immunoSEQ multiplex PCR, lists solely in-frame clones and lacks some. The sample holds about 100,000 clones, about 90% seen once. The germline CDR1 and CDR2 sequences are SGHRS and YFSETQ. V was cut by 0 bases and J by 0 bases, with 11 bases left in between. This CDR3 has 16 amino acids. The input for sequencing was peripheral blood, taken after pregnancy. The rearrangement joins TRBV5-1 to TRBJ2-3, with D possibly matching TRBD2 (6 bases). This receptor was obtained from a female donor with multiple sclerosis, enrolled in a pregnancy study. The CDR3 nucleotides are TGCGCCAGCAGCTTGGTCGGGGGTATGAGCACAGATACGCAGTATTTT. Translating gives CASSLVGGMSTDTQYF.